These 7 T cell receptor beta chains originate from one sample sequenced in a study of T cell changes during pregnancy in multiple sclerosis. Sequenced by immunoSEQ multiplex PCR; TCRdb stores in-frame clones only, minus some. Of about 44,000 clones detected, less than 90% appear once; the ten largest clones hold roughly 0.58%. The sequencing here drew on CD4+ T cells from peripheral blood mononuclear cells, taken in the first trimester of pregnancy. The receptors derive from a female donor with multiple sclerosis, enrolled in a pregnancy study.

The rearrangement uses TRBV9 and TRBJ2-5; D call uncertain. CDR1 and CDR2 (germline): SGDLS, YYNGEE. The V and J ends lost 2 bases and 6 bases respectively, with 14 bases between them. The CDR3 length is 14 residues. The CDR3 DNA reads as TGTGCCAGCAGCGTCCTAAGCCTTGACAAGACCCAGTACTTC. It codes for CASSVLSLDKTQYF.

The V call is TRBV9, the J call TRBJ2-7; TRBD2 might be the D (6 bases). The CDR3 extends over 15 amino acids. The V end lost 3 bases, the J end lost 2 bases, and 15 bases lay between the germline ends. The germline V gene has CDR1 SGDLS and CDR2 YYNGEE. CDR3: CASSGGLKITYEQYF. The CDR3 region has the DNA TGTGCCAGCAGCGGGGGACTCAAAATAACCTACGAGCAGTACTTC.

V gene TRBV14 combines with J gene TRBJ2-1; D is unresolved. V lost 4 bases, J lost 0 bases, and 13 bases lay in between. The CDR3 has 16 amino acids. Germline V gene data show CDR1 as SGHDN and CDR2 as FVKESK. The CDR3 DNA reads TGTGCCAGCAGCCCCAGAGGTGTAGGCTCCTACAATGAGCAGTTCTTC. Its protein product is CASSPRGVGSYNEQFF.

The count of this clone is one. This rearrangement joins TRBV7-2 to TRBJ2-3; TRBD1 matches 11 bases. J lost 5 bases, V lost 4 bases, and 2 bases had no gene match. The CDR3 extends over 14 amino acids. Germline CDR1 reads SGHTA; CDR2 reads FQGNSA. The CDR3 loop reads CASSWGQGGDTQYF. In DNA form, the CDR3 reads TGTGCCAGCAGCTGGGGACAGGGGGGAGATACGCAGTATTTT.

The chain couples TRBV7-9 to TRBJ2-7; 10 bases map to TRBD1. Germline V gene sequence: CDR1 SEHNR, CDR2 FQNEAQ (reference sequence). Trimming cost V 5 bases and J 5 bases; bases outside gene matches: 9. The CDR3 consists of 15 residues. This CDR3 reads CASSGPGQGLHEQYF. The DNA for the CDR3 is TGTGCCAGCAGCGGCCCGGGACAGGGGCTCCACGAGCAGTACTTC.

The rearrangement links TRBV7-6 to TRBJ2-3; TRBD2 matches 8 bases. The CDR3 is 15 residues long. V lost 3 bases and J lost 5; bases outside the gene matches: 7. Germline V lookup: CDR1 SGHVS, CDR2 FNYEAQ. CDR3 bases: TGTGCCAGCAGCTTTTCAGCGGGAGAGGGAGATACGCAGTATTTT. Protein sequence: CASSFSAGEGDTQYF. The full variable domain, its missing parts supplied by reference TRBV7-6 and TRBJ2-3, is GAGVSQSPRYKVTKRGQDVALRCDPISGHVSLYWYRQALGQGPEFLTYFNYEAQQDKSGLPNDRFSAERPEGSISTLTIQRTEQRDSAMYRCASSFSAGEGDTQYFGPGTRLTVL.

The rearrangement links TRBV19 to TRBJ2-3; 13 bases line up with TRBD2. The V segment lost 4 bases and the J segment 2 bases; nucleotides outside the gene matches: 18. CDR3 size: 21 residues. Germline values: CDR1 LNHDA, CDR2 SQIVND (reference sequence). The CDR3 coding sequence is TGTGCCAGTAGTACCCCCCCCCTTTGGACTAGCGGGAGACGGTCCACAGATACGCAGTATTTT. Translation gives CASSTPPLWTSGRRSTDTQYF.